This is a list of T cell receptor beta chains from one sample in a study of cytomegalovirus exposure and HLA in healthy donors. TCRdb's copy holds only in-frame clones and misses some; the assay was immunoSEQ multiplex PCR. The sample lists about 210,000 clones, around 80% seen once, with 6% in the top ten. Sequences were obtained from PBMCs. These receptors all come from a man in his forties in good health and CMV-seropositive. Both conserved end residues are part of each CDR3. A D gene is named only where the DNA matches it firmly. A row's size may be missing; if present it is once, few, many or a size class.

TRBD1	TRBJ2-7	TRBV11-2	NA	CASSFGGQGYEQYF	TGTGCCAGCAGCTTTGGAGGACAGGGGTACGAGCAGTACTTC
NA	TRBJ2-7	TRBV6-6	NA	CASSTRDARGYEQYF	TGTGCCAGCAGTACCAGGGATGCGCGGGGCTACGAGCAGTACTTC
TRBD1	TRBJ2-7	TRBV5-6	NA	CASSLEQGSRTYEQYF	TGTGCCAGCAGCTTAGAACAGGGGTCCCGTACCTACGAGCAGTACTTC
TRBD1	TRBJ1-5	TRBV6-1	NA	CASSPQGLQGQPQHF	TGTGCCAGCAGTCCCCAGGGGCTACAGGGGCAGCCCCAGCATTTT
NA	TRBJ2-7	TRBV18	NA	CASSPPTYEQYF	TGTGCCAGCTCACCGCCTACCTACGAGCAGTACTTC
NA	TRBJ2-7	TRBV5-1	NA	CASSLAVGLQGEQYF	TGCGCCAGCAGCTTGGCCGTTGGACTTCAAGGGGAGCAGTACTTC
NA	TRBJ2-3	TRBV4-1	few	CASTGFSTDTQYF	TGCGCCAGCACGGGATTCAGCACAGATACGCAGTATTTT
NA	TRBJ1-3	TRBV4-1	NA	CASSQDLRPRGGNTIYF	TGCGCCAGCAGCCAAGATCTCCGACCCAGGGGCGGAAACACCATATATTTT
TRBD2	TRBJ2-5	TRBV18	NA	CASSPGLAGETQYF	TGTGCCAGCTCCCCTGGACTAGCGGGAGAGACCCAGTACTTC
NA	TRBJ1-5	TRBV5-4	NA	CASSIDPGDQPQHF	TGTGCCAGCAGCATTGACCCGGGGGATCAGCCCCAGCATTTT
TRBD2	TRBJ2-1	TRBV10-3	many	CAIKAGENNEQFF	TGTGCCATCAAAGCGGGAGAGAACAATGAGCAGTTCTTC
TRBD1	TRBJ2-5	TRBV5-1	NA	CASSTTLQGFELGETQYF	TGCGCCAGCAGCACCACTTTACAGGGGTTTGAACTTGGAGAGACCCAGTACTTC
TRBD1	TRBJ1-2	TRBV7-9	NA	CASSLGGLDRGLGGYTF	TGTGCCAGCAGCTTAGGGGGCTTGGACAGGGGGCTTGGTGGCTACACCTTC
NA	TRBJ1-2	TRBV29-1	NA	CSVEEPSNYGYTF	TGCAGCGTTGAAGAACCCAGTAACTATGGCTACACCTTC
TRBD2	TRBJ2-1	TRBV11-3	NA	CASSLYRGRGNEQFF	TGTGCCAGCAGCTTATACCGCGGGAGGGGGAATGAGCAGTTCTTC
NA	TRBJ1-5	TRBV5-1	NA	CASSLQGYQPQHF	TGCGCCAGCAGCTTACAGGGCTATCAGCCCCAGCATTTT
NA	TRBJ2-7	TRBV7-3	NA	CASSRTGSTDNEQYF	TGTGCCAGCAGCAGAACGGGGAGTACTGATAACGAGCAGTACTTC
NA	TRBJ2-3	TRBV4-1	few	CASSQDLRGSTDTQYF	TGCGCCAGCAGCCAAGACCTAAGAGGGAGCACAGATACGCAGTATTTT
NA	TRBJ2-7	TRBV19	NA	CASSIGRTKLDEQYF	TGTGCCAGTAGTATCGGTCGGACTAAGCTGGACGAGCAGTACTTC
TRBD2	TRBJ2-1	TRBV29-1	NA	CSVEGTSLLSYNEQFF	TGCAGCGTTGAAGGGACTAGCCTCCTCTCCTACAATGAGCAGTTCTTC
TRBD2	TRBJ2-7	TRBV7-2	NA	CASSSPDRTSSYEQYF	TGTGCCAGCAGCTCCCCCGATCGGACTAGCTCGTACGAGCAGTACTTC
NA	TRBJ1-5	TRBV30	NA	CAWAIGENQPQHF	TGTGCCTGGGCGATCGGGGAGAATCAGCCCCAGCATTTT
TRBD2	TRBJ2-1	TRBV4-1	NA	CASSQDPPTSGSGNEQFF	TGCGCCAGCAGCCAAGATCCCCCCACTAGCGGGAGTGGGAATGAGCAGTTCTTC
TRBD2	TRBJ2-1	TRBV2	NA	CASSERRGIPYNEQFF	TGTGCCAGCAGTGAAAGGCGGGGGATCCCCTACAATGAGCAGTTCTTC
NA	TRBJ1-6	TRBV30	NA	CAFVDSSYNSPLHF	TGTGCCTTTGTGGACAGTTCCTATAATTCACCCCTCCACTTT
TRBD2	TRBJ2-2	TRBV27	once	CASSQSLLTSGRYDGELFF	TGTGCCAGCAGCCAATCACTCCTTACTAGCGGGAGATATGACGGGGAGCTGTTTTTT